A single sample gave rise to the 19 T cell receptor beta chains below, sequenced in a study of regulatory T cells in long-lasting Graves disease (dated by TCRdb to about 2021). The time point tag for this specimen amounts to: newly diagnosed GD, antithyroid drugs for less than 3 months. RNA was extracted from PBMCs in TRIzol for both TCR sequencing and RNA sequencing. Libraries came from multiplex PCR. Sequencing used an Illumina HiSeq 4000. CDR3 regions were amplified by Arm-PCR with iRepertoire HTBI primers to construct TCR beta libraries. TCRdb trimmed the raw reads at Q25, called clones with MiXCR and kept productive beta chains. Records with the same CDR3 protein are collapsed into one entry carrying the most frequent genes and DNA. Recorded for this sample are under 700,000 distinct CDR3 sequences; more than 15% of them occurred a single time. The ten largest clones take up 20% to 30% of the sample.

This sample was shared with a second study, whose subject was T cells in Graves' hyperthyroidism and ophthalmopathy.

The specimen was peripheral blood mononuclear cells (PBMCs), collected at new diagnosis, from a patient treated with antithyroid drugs. All receptors come from a woman aged 35-65 years with Graves disease. Donor details come from another sample of the same person, matched by shared clones.

This clonotype has a handful of counts. The rearrangement links TRBV7-9 to TRBJ1-1; D not resolved. V was clipped by 2 bases and J by 6 bases, with 10 bases between them. In germline, CDR1 is SEHNR, CDR2 FQNEAQ (reference sequence). The CDR3 is 13 amino acids. CDR3 DNA: TGTGCCAGCAGCTTAATGACGGCGGCTGAAGCTTTCTTT. Translated: CASSLMTAAEAFF.

This clonotype was recorded at least ten times. The V gene is TRBV3-1, the J gene TRBJ1-2, with TRBD1 matching 8 bases. The CDR3 covers 15 residues. Germline lookup yields CDR1 LGHDT and CDR2 YNNKEL (reference sequence). The J segment lost 4 bases and the V segment lost 3 bases, leaving 7 bases of the junction unmatched. This chain's CDR3 is CASSQVGQASYGYTF. DNA for the CDR3: TGTGCCAGCAGCCAGGTGGGACAGGCTTCCTATGGCTACACCTTC.

This clonotype was seen repeatedly, ten times or more. The rearrangement joins TRBV11-2 to TRBJ2-1; TRBD2 matches at 7 bases. CDR1 and CDR2 from the germline V gene are SGHAT and FQNNGV. The CDR3 covers 13 residues. V lost 0 bases to trimming and J lost 11 bases; unmatched junction nucleotides: 4. For the CDR3, the DNA is TGTGCCAGCAGCTTAGATCCTAGCGGCAAGCAGTTCTTC. Its protein product is CASSLDPSGKQFF.

This clonotype was detected a few times. The V call is TRBV4-1, the J call TRBJ1-6; 7 nucleotides match TRBD1. V lost 1 base to trimming and J lost 7 bases; unmatched junction nucleotides: 10. This CDR3 region has 17 residues. Germline CDR1 and CDR2: MGHRA and YSYEKL. The CDR3 spells CASSQGVWQGENSPLHF. For the CDR3, the DNA is TGCGCCAGCAGCCAAGGGGTATGGCAGGGGGAAAATTCACCCCTCCACTTT.

This clonotype was recorded at least ten times. This chain links TRBV3-1 with TRBJ2-3; the match to TRBD2 covers 10 bases. CDR3 length: 15 residues. Germline lookup yields CDR1 LGHDT and CDR2 YNNKEL (reference sequence). V shed 5 bases and J 4 bases; nucleotides not matched to a gene: 6. CDR3 sequence: CASSLSGGAPDTQYF. In DNA form, the CDR3 reads TGTGCCAGCAGCTTAAGCGGGGGGGCACCAGATACGCAGTATTTT.

This clonotype was observed at least ten times. J is TRBJ2-5 and V is TRBV28; weak D call: TRBD1 (5 bases). V was pared by 3 bases and J by 0 bases, with 11 bases between. Germline-derived CDR1 and CDR2 are MDHEN and SYDVKM. The CDR3 consists of 15 residues. The CDR3 spells CASSFLGQDQETQYF. The CDR3 DNA follows: TGTGCCAGCAGTTTTCTAGGACAAGACCAAGAGACCCAGTACTTC.

The table lists this clonotype with a few counts. V usage is TRBV5-1 and J usage is TRBJ1-2; possible D gene TRBD1, 6 bases. With 6 bases removed from V and 4 bases from J, the gap between germline ends came to 16 bases. The CDR3 consists of 14 residues. Germline CDR1 SGHRS, CDR2 YFSETQ. DNA for the CDR3: TGCGCCAGCACCACAGGGATTCTGCCCTATGGCTACACCTTC. It translates to CASTTGILPYGYTF.

The V and J genes are TRBV11-2 and TRBJ2-5; possibly TRBD1 or TRBD2 for D (5 bases each). This CDR3 spans 15 amino acids. Germline V gene sequence: CDR1 SGHAT, CDR2 FQNNGV. The V gene lost 1 base and the J gene lost 5 bases, with 14 bases spanning the gap. The CDR3 reads CASSLGRGVGETQYF. The CDR3, as DNA: TGTGCCAGCAGCTTAGGAAGGGGAGTTGGGGAGACCCAGTACTTC.

This clonotype was recorded at least ten times. The V and J genes are TRBV6-1 and TRBJ2-1; D is unclear. This CDR3 is 15 amino acids long. Germline-derived CDR1 and CDR2 are MNHNS and SASEGT. Trimming took 5 bases from V and 0 from J, leaving 11 bases between them. The CDR3 coding sequence is TGTGCCAGCAGTCCGATACCGGACTCCTACAATGAGCAGTTCTTC. Translating it yields CASSPIPDSYNEQFF.

This clonotype was counted at least ten times. V gene TRBV6-1 combines with J gene TRBJ2-1; D is perhaps TRBD1 or TRBD2 (5 bases each). CDR1 is MNHNS and CDR2 is SASEGT in the germline V gene. V shed 4 bases and J shed 1 base, with 11 bases lying between them. This CDR3 contains 15 residues. CDR3 bases: TGTGCCAGCAGTGGGGGGACGAATTCCTACAATGAGCAGTTCTTC. This gives the protein CASSGGTNSYNEQFF.

The V and J genes are TRBV28 and TRBJ1-3; 7 bases are shared with TRBD1. V was clipped by 4 bases and J by 2 bases; unmatched bases: 14. The CDR3 consists of 18 residues. Germline assignment: CDR1 MDHEN and CDR2 SYDVKM. The CDR3 nucleotides read TGTGCCAGCAGTTCGGGCCAAACAGGGGTCGTTGCTGGAAACACCATATATTTT. This gives the protein CASSSGQTGVVAGNTIYF.

This clonotype was seen a handful of times. The genes are TRBV7-8 and TRBJ1-1; a weak D match, TRBD1 (6 bases). Germline V gene sequence: CDR1 SGHVS, CDR2 FQNEAQ. Trimming removed 5 bases from V and 8 bases from J, with 15 bases in between. The length of the CDR3 is 13 residues. The CDR3 here is CASSPTGSFEAFF. CDR3 DNA: TGTGCCAGCAGCCCCACAGGGTCTTTCGAAGCTTTCTTT.

Comments on this clonotype: A read error is possible here, since a much larger clone lies one base away. This chain links TRBV7-9 with TRBJ2-2, with D tentatively TRBD1 (6 bases). This CDR3 is built from 14 residues. CDR1 is SEHNR and CDR2 is FQNEAQ in the germline V gene (reference sequence). V was cut by 8 bases and J by 3 bases, with 13 bases left in between. The CDR3 region has the DNA TGTGCCAGCGGCCAAGGGGGTCACACCGGGGAGCTGTTTTTT. Protein sequence: CASGQGGHTGELFF. Full variable domain (remainder filled in from reference TRBV7-9 and TRBJ2-2): DTGVSQNPRHKITKRGQNVTFRCDPISEHNRLYWYRQTLGQGPEFLTYFQNEAQLEKSRLLSDRFSAERPKGSFSTLEIQRTEQGDSAMYLCASGQGGHTGELFFGEGSRLTVL.

This sequence joins TRBV7-9 and TRBJ1-6; a possible D gene is TRBD1 (6 bases). V shed 0 bases and J shed 7 bases, with 10 bases lying between them. CDR1 SEHNR and CDR2 FQNEAQ come from the germline V gene (reference sequence). CDR3 length equals 15 residues. Here the CDR3 reads CASSLADRLNSPLHF. As DNA, the CDR3 is TGTGCCAGCAGCTTAGCAGACAGGCTGAATTCACCCCTCCACTTT.

J is TRBJ1-5 and V is TRBV30; 10 nucleotides line up with TRBD1. V lost 6 bases to trimming and J lost 2 bases; unmatched junction nucleotides: 7. Looked up from germline, CDR1 is GTSNPN and CDR2 is SVGIG (reference sequence). This CDR3 spans 15 amino acids. The CDR3 coding sequence is TGTGCCTGCATACTGACAGGGGGCGGCAATCAGCCCCAGCATTTT. Protein: CACILTGGGNQPQHF.

This clonotype occurred many times. The V and J genes are TRBV5-1 and TRBJ2-7; 12 bases line up with TRBD1. The CDR3 covers 15 residues. Germline trimming cut 4 bases from V and 4 bases from J; bases unmatched to any gene: 6. Germline loops: CDR1 SGHRS, CDR2 YFSETQ. CDR3 sequence: CASSAGTGGAYEQYF. CDR3 in DNA: TGCGCCAGCAGCGCTGGGACAGGGGGCGCTTACGAGCAGTACTTC. Drawing the rest from reference TRBV5-1 and TRBJ2-7, the complete variable domain is KAGVTQTPRYLIKTRGQQVTLSCSPISGHRSVSWYQQTPGQGLQFLFEYFSETQRNKGNFPGRFSGRQFSNSRSEMNVSTLELGDSALYLCASSAGTGGAYEQYFGPGTRLTVT.

This clonotype was detected a few times. The chain joins TRBV14 to TRBJ2-2, with D uncertain. CDR1 and CDR2 (germline): SGHDN, FVKESK. V gave up 2 bases and J gave up 6 bases, with 7 bases separating them. The CDR3 runs to 13 residues. The CDR3 coding sequence is TGTGCCAGCAGCCAACAGACACCCGGGGAGCTGTTTTTT. Its translation: CASSQQTPGELFF.

The chain links TRBV4-1 to TRBJ2-2; 7 bases map to TRBD1. Unmatched junction bases numbered 10, after V lost 3 bases and J lost 3 bases. The CDR3 loop spans 17 amino acids. Looked up from germline, CDR1 is MGHRA and CDR2 is YSYEKL. The CDR3 region has the DNA TGCGCCAGCAGCCATTCTCCGGGACAGAGGTACACCGGGGAGCTGTTTTTT. Translated, it gives CASSHSPGQRYTGELFF.

This clonotype was found many times. The genes are TRBV7-2 and TRBJ2-2; 7 nucleotides agree with TRBD1. Germline trimming cut 3 bases from V and 5 bases from J; bases unmatched to any gene: 6. CDR3 length: 15 residues. Germline CDR1 reads SGHTA; CDR2 reads FQGNSA. The CDR3 nucleotides read TGTGCCAGCAGCTTTTTAGCAGGGGGAACCGGGGAGCTGTTTTTT. This sequence encodes CASSFLAGGTGELFF.